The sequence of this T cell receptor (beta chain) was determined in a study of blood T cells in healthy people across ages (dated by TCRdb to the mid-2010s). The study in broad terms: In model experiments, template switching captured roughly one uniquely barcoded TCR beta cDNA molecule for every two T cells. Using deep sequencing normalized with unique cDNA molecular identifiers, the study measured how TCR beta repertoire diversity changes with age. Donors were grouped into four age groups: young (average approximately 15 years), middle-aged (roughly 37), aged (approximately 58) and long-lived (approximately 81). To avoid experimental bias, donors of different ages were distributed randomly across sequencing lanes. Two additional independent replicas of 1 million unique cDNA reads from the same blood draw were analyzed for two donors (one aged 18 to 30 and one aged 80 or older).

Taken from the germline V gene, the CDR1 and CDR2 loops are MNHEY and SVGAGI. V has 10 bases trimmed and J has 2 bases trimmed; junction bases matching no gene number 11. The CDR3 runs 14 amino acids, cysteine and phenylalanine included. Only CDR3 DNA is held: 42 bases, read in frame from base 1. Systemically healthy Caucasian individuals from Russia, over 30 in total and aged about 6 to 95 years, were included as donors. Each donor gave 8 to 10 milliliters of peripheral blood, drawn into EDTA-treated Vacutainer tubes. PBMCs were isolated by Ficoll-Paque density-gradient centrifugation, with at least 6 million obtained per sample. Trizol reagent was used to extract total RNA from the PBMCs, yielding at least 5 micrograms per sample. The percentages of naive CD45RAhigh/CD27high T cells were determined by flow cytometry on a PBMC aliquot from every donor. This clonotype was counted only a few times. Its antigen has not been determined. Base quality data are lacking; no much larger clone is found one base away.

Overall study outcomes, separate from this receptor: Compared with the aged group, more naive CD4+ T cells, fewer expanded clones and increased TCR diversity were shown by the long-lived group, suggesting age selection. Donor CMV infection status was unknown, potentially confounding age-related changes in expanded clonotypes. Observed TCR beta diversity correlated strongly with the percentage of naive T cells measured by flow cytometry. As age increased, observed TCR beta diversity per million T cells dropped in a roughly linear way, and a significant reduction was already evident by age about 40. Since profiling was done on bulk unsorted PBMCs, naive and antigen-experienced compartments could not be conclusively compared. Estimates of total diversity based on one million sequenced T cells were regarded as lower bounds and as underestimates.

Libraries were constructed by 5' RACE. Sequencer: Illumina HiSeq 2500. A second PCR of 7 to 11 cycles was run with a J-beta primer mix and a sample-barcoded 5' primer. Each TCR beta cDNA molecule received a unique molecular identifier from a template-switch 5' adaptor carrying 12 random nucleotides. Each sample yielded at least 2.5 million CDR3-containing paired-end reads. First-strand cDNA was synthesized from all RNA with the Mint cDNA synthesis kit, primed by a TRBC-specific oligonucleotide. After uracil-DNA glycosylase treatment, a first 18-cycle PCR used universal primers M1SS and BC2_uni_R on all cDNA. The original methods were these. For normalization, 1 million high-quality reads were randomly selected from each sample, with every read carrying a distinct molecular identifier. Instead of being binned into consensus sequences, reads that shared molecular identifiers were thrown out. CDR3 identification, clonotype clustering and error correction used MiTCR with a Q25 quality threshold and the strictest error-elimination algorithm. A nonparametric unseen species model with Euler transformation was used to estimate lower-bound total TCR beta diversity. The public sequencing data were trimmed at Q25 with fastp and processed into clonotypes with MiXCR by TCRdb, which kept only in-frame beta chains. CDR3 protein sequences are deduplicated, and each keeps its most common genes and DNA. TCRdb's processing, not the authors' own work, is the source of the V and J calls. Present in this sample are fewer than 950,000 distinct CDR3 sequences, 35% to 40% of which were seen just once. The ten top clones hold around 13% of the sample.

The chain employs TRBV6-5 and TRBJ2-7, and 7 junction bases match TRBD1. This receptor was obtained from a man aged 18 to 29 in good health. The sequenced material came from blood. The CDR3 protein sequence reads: CANSLRGSPYEQYF. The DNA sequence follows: TGTGCCAACAGCCTCAGGGGGAGTCCCTACGAGCAGTACTTC.